This TCR beta chain was observed in a study of cytomegalovirus exposure and HLA in healthy donors. V lost 4 bases, J lost 3 bases, and 7 bases lay in between. The CDR3 runs 13 residues. CDR1 and CDR2 (germline): LNHDA, SQIVND (reference sequence). Primers for the PCR totalled 60 Vbeta and 13 Jbeta. Profiled with immunoSEQ multiplex PCR; TCRdb holds only in-frame clones, not every one. Among about 110,000 clones, over 80% were seen once, and the ten largest hold roughly 2.7%. Notes on the study in general: The authors excluded some V segments, including TRBV6-2 and TRBV6-3, as indistinguishable. Reported findings show TCR beta sequences accurately forecast HLA-A and HLA-B alleles in most subjects.

Worth noting for this clone: Its antigen remains unknown.

The V gene is TRBV19, the J gene TRBJ1-5; D remains unclear. This TCR derives from a man aged 30 to 45 in good health and CMV-seropositive. Sequencing used PBMCs. The CDR3 loop reads CASSTRVNQPQHF. DNA for the CDR3: TGTGCCAGTAGTACGAGAGTCAATCAGCCCCAGCATTTT.